These 29 T cell receptor beta chains were sequenced from one sample in a study of blood T cell repertoires in COVID-19. Profiling relied on immunoSEQ multiplex PCR, and the TCRdb table lists in-frame clones only, not all of them. The sample holds approximately 330,000 clones, approximately 83% seen once. The specimen was PBMCs or T cells enriched from blood (not recorded which). The receptors originated from a woman between 40 and 55 years old with acute COVID-19.

The chain recombines TRBV20-1 with TRBJ1-2, with 9 bases fitting TRBD1. J lost 7 bases, V lost 8 bases, and 5 bases had no gene match. The CDR3 spans 11 residues. The germline CDR1 and CDR2 sequences are DFQATT and SNEGSKA (reference sequence). The CDR3 reads CSTRDRVGYTF. The CDR3 nucleotides are TGCAGTACCCGGGACAGGGTTGGCTACACCTTC.

This clone was detected only once. This chain links TRBV2 with TRBJ1-5, with 11 nucleotides matching TRBD1. The V segment lost 8 bases and the J segment 0 bases; nucleotides outside the gene matches: 6. The CDR3 loop spans 16 amino acids. The germline V gene has CDR1 SNHLY and CDR2 FYNNEI. As DNA, the CDR3 is TGTGCCAGCCGGGACAGGGGGACCTATAGCAATCAGCCCCAGCATTTT. Translating it yields CASRDRGTYSNQPQHF.

The rearrangement links TRBV6-4 to TRBJ1-1; D ambiguous. The V and J ends lost 3 bases and 4 bases respectively, with 12 bases between them. Germline V gives CDR1 MRHNA, CDR2 SNTAGT. The CDR3 totals 14 residues. The CDR3 sequence: CASSERARVTEAFF. The CDR3, as DNA: TGTGCCAGCAGTGAAAGGGCGCGGGTCACTGAAGCTTTCTTT.

The chain carries TRBV7-9 and TRBJ1-2; D is unresolved. This CDR3 comprises 13 residues. Germline lookup yields CDR1 SEHNR and CDR2 FQNEAQ (reference sequence). V lost 6 bases and J 4 bases, leaving 12 bases between the germline ends. CDR3 DNA sequence: TGTGCCAGCAGTATTAACGCGGGCTATGGCTACACCTTC. Encoded protein: CASSINAGYGYTF. Looking up the rest from reference TRBV7-9 and TRBJ1-2 gives the full variable domain: DTGVSQNPRHKITKRGQNVTFRCDPISEHNRLYWYRQTLGQGPEFLTYFQNEAQLEKSRLLSDRFSAERPKGSFSTLEIQRTEQGDSAMYLCASSINAGYGYTFGSGTRLTVV.

Turning to this clone: One end of the junction is discordant with germline, which a read error may explain. The V and J genes are TRBV28 and TRBJ2-5, with TRBD1 matching over 7 bases. This CDR3 has 14 residues. Germline V lookup: CDR1 MDHEN, CDR2 SYDVKM. CDR3 residues: CASSLWTGRETQYF. The CDR3 DNA reads as TGTGCCAGCAGTCTATGGACAGGTCGGGAGACCCAGTACTTC. The complete variable domain, with remaining parts taken from reference TRBV28 and TRBJ2-5, reads DVKVTQSSRYLVKRTGEKVFLECVQDMDHENMFWYRQDPGLGLRLIYFSYDVKMKEKGDIPEGYSVSREKKERFSLILESASTNQTSMYLCASSLWTGRETQYFGPGTRLLVL.

The rearrangement links TRBV12-5 to TRBJ1-5; 11 positions agree with TRBD1. V dropped 0 bases and J dropped 7; count of bases not matched to a gene: 5. The CDR3 is made up of 16 amino acids. Germline V CDR1 and CDR2: LGHNT, FRNRAP. The CDR3 loop is CASGLVGGQGEQPQHF. Here the CDR3 DNA reads TGTGCTAGTGGTTTGGTCGGGGGACAGGGGGAGCAGCCCCAGCATTTT.

The V call is TRBV6-5, the J call TRBJ1-5; D may be TRBD1 (6 bases). The germline V gene encodes CDR1 MNHEY and CDR2 SVGAGI. The CDR3 length is 15 residues. The germline V and J ends were trimmed by 4 bases and 0 bases, with 10 bases remaining between them. CDR3 sequence reads: CASSLDRNSNQPQHF. The CDR3 region has the DNA TGTGCCAGCAGTTTGGACAGAAATAGCAATCAGCCCCAGCATTTT.

This chain connects TRBV29-1 to TRBJ1-5, with unresolved D. V lost 4 bases, J lost 4 bases, and 8 bases lay in between. The CDR3 loop spans 12 amino acids. Germline assignment: CDR1 SQVTM and CDR2 ANQGSEA. CDR3 coding DNA: TGCAGCGTTGTGGGCAGAAATCAGCCCCAGCATTTT. Protein: CSVVGRNQPQHF.

The V and J genes are TRBV5-1 and TRBJ2-7; possibly TRBD1 for D (5 bases). Germline loops: CDR1 SGHRS, CDR2 YFSETQ. CDR3 length: 9 amino acids. CDR3 DNA: TGCGCAAAACAAAGGGGGCAGTACTTC. Translating it yields CAKQRGQYF.

The chain combines TRBV9 with TRBJ1-6; 7 positions agree with TRBD1. V shed 3 bases and J 6 bases; nucleotides not matched to a gene: 9. CDR3 length: 16 amino acids. Germline CDR1 and CDR2: SGDLS and YYNGEE. DNA for the CDR3: TGTGCCAGCAGCGAGCGGGAGGGGGCTGGTAATTCACCCCTCCACTTT. Residues: CASSEREGAGNSPLHF.

This clone was observed a handful of times. This chain uses TRBV10-3 with TRBJ1-1, with 7 positions matching TRBD1. Trimming at V came to 0 bases and at J to 8 bases, leaving 3 bases not matched to a gene. CDR1 and CDR2 (germline): ENHRY, SYGVKD. This CDR3 comprises 13 residues. The CDR3 nucleotides read TGTGCCATCAGTGAGTCGAACAGGGGCGAAGCTTTCTTT. Its protein product is CAISESNRGEAFF.

The rearrangement links TRBV18 to TRBJ2-3; 10 bases map to TRBD2. Germline loops: CDR1 KGHSH, CDR2 LQKENI. Unmatched junction bases numbered 6, after V lost 4 bases and J lost 2 bases. The CDR3 covers 16 residues. DNA of the CDR3: TGTGCCAGCTCACTAGCGGGGGGATCTATCACAGATACGCAGTATTTT. It is translated as CASSLAGGSITDTQYF.

V usage is TRBV6-5 and J usage is TRBJ2-1, with TRBD2 as a possible D gene (5 bases). V gave up 0 bases and J gave up 9 bases, with 12 bases separating them. The V gene's germline CDR1 is MNHEY and CDR2 SVGAGI. This CDR3 is built from 14 residues. This CDR3 is CASSYSRWAGEQFF. CDR3 sequence (DNA): TGTGCCAGCAGTTACTCGAGATGGGCGGGTGAGCAGTTCTTC.

J is TRBJ1-2 and V is TRBV29-1; tentative D call: TRBD1 (5 bases). Per the germline V gene, CDR1 is SQVTM and CDR2 is ANQGSEA. There are 13 residues in the CDR3. The germline V and J ends were trimmed by 3 bases and 8 bases, with 16 bases remaining between them. For the CDR3, the DNA is TGCAGCGTTGATAAGGGGTCCAGGGCAGGCTACACCTTC. This sequence encodes CSVDKGSRAGYTF.

This clone is a singleton in its sample. V and J are TRBV19 and TRBJ1-5; D uncertain. The V and J ends lost 0 bases and 3 bases respectively, with 9 bases between them. The CDR3 contains 15 residues. Germline V gene data show CDR1 as LNHDA and CDR2 as SQIVND (reference sequence). CDR3 coding DNA: TGTGCCAGTAGTATAGATGCCCCAGTCAATCAGCCCCAGCATTTT. Translated, it gives CASSIDAPVNQPQHF.

V and J are TRBV19 and TRBJ2-7, with 7 bases identical to TRBD1. This CDR3 region has 14 residues. V shed 7 bases, J shed 2 bases, and the junction held 8 bases outside the gene matches. The germline CDR1 and CDR2 sequences are LNHDA and SQIVND (reference sequence). The CDR3 nucleotides are TGTGCCAGTAACCCGACAGGGTTTCCCTACGAGCAGTACTTC. Translation: CASNPTGFPYEQYF.

J is TRBJ1-5 and V is TRBV6-5, with no clear D. The germline CDR1 and CDR2 sequences are MNHEY and SVGAGI. With 4 bases removed from V and 4 bases from J, the gap between germline ends came to 5 bases. This CDR3 has 12 amino acids. DNA of the CDR3: TGTGCCAGCAGTTCCTTGAATCAGCCCCAGCATTTT. As protein: CASSSLNQPQHF.

The chain is built from TRBV6-5 and TRBJ2-1; D unresolved. The CDR3 has 12 residues. The V end was cut by 4 bases, the J end by 9 bases, with 10 bases between. Germline CDR1 is MNHEY and CDR2 is SVGAGI. The CDR3 is CASSSKSGEQFF. CDR3 sequence (DNA): TGTGCCAGCAGTTCAAAGTCCGGTGAGCAGTTCTTC.

V gene TRBV25-1 combines with J gene TRBJ1-1; a weak D match, TRBD1 (5 bases). V lost 3 bases, J lost 5 bases, and 10 bases lay in between. This CDR3 spans 13 amino acids. Germline V CDR1 and CDR2: MGHDK, SYGVNS. CDR3 nucleotides: TGTGCCAGCAGTGAGGGGGGAGGGACTGAAGCTTTCTTT. Translated, it gives CASSEGGGTEAFF.

This clone was found once. The chain has TRBV11-2 and TRBJ2-1, with 8 bases identical to TRBD1. This CDR3 has 15 residues. Germline lookup yields CDR1 SGHAT and CDR2 FQNNGV. V lost 0 bases to trimming and J lost 8 bases; unmatched junction nucleotides: 6. In nucleotides, the CDR3 is TGTGCCAGCAGCTTAGAATGGACAGGGTATTATGAGCAGTTCTTC. This sequence encodes CASSLEWTGYYEQFF.

The chain recombines TRBV6-6 with TRBJ2-6, with 11 positions matching TRBD2. The CDR3 has 18 residues. Germline values: CDR1 MNHNY, CDR2 SVGAGI (reference sequence). With 5 bases clipped from V and 0 bases from J, the junction kept 6 bases outside the gene matches. CDR3 in DNA: TGTGCCAGCAGTCCAAGACTAGCGGGGAGCTCTGGGGCCAACGTCCTGACTTTC. Protein sequence: CASSPRLAGSSGANVLTF.

V and J are TRBV6-2 or TRBV6-3 and TRBJ2-1; D possibly corresponds to TRBD2 (5 bases). There are 12 residues in the CDR3. Germline V lookup: CDR1 MNHEY, CDR2 SVGEGT. Trimming left V 2 bases short and J 9 bases short, with 8 bases between. In nucleotides, the CDR3 is TGTGCCAGCAGTTACGGGGAGATTGAGCAGTTCTTC. Translated: CASSYGEIEQFF.

This clone was detected only once. The sample holds other DNA sequences that translate to the same CDR3. The rearrangement uses TRBV7-2 and TRBJ2-7, with unresolved D. Trimming took off 1 base at V and 3 bases at J, with 7 bases between the two ends. This CDR3 has 13 amino acids. CDR1 is SGHTA, CDR2 FQGNSA, per germline. CDR3 residues: CASSLDASYEQYF. DNA of the CDR3: TGTGCCAGCAGCTTAGACGCCAGCTACGAGCAGTACTTC.

This clone was picked up one time. This chain joins TRBV6-5 and TRBJ2-2, with TRBD1 matching over 7 bases. With 5 bases clipped from V and 4 bases from J, the junction kept 7 bases outside the gene matches. This CDR3 spans 15 amino acids. Germline V gene lookup returns CDR1 MNHEY and CDR2 SVGAGI. The CDR3 region is CASSLMGQSTGELFF. The CDR3 DNA reads TGTGCCAGCAGTCTAATGGGACAGTCCACCGGGGAGCTGTTTTTT.

This chain connects TRBV29-1 to TRBJ1-2, with D perhaps matching TRBD1 (6 bases). The CDR3 covers 12 residues. The V end lost 7 bases, the J end lost 2 bases, and 11 bases lay between the germline ends. Germline CDR1 SQVTM, CDR2 ANQGSEA. Here the CDR3 DNA reads TGCAGCGGACACACAGGGAACTATGGCTACACCTTC. This sequence encodes CSGHTGNYGYTF.

The chain joins TRBV5-4 to TRBJ1-6, with a tentative D call TRBD1 (5 bases). The V gene's germline CDR1 is SGHNT and CDR2 YYREEE (reference sequence). V was clipped by 4 bases and J by 7 bases, with 18 bases between them. This CDR3 region has 16 residues. The chain's CDR3 is CASSVLGGGLNSPLHF. CDR3 bases: TGTGCCAGCAGCGTTTTGGGTGGGGGGTTAAATTCACCCCTCCACTTT.

The chain links TRBV10-3 to TRBJ2-2, with a weak D call TRBD2 (6 bases). The V and J ends lost 8 bases and 3 bases respectively, with 16 bases between them. This CDR3 region has 15 residues. In germline, CDR1 is ENHRY, CDR2 SYGVKD. The CDR3 loop reads CAIRGAGSYTGELFF. The CDR3 DNA sequence: TGTGCCATCCGCGGGGCCGGGAGCTACACCGGGGAGCTGTTTTTT.

This clone is a singleton in its sample. The chain couples TRBV20-1 to TRBJ2-1, with TRBD2 as a possible D gene (6 bases). With 6 bases removed from V and 8 bases from J, the gap between germline ends came to 11 bases. The CDR3 is made up of 11 amino acids. Per germline, CDR1 DFQATT and CDR2 SNEGSKA (reference sequence). The CDR3 reads CSAEGGDEQFF. The CDR3 bases are TGCAGTGCGGAGGGTGGCGATGAGCAGTTCTTC.

This chain links TRBV9 with TRBJ1-3; 7 bases line up with TRBD1. The germline gives CDR1 SGDLS, CDR2 YYNGEE. The V and J ends lost 1 base and 0 bases, in that order; junction bases with no gene match: 4. The CDR3 totals 16 residues. CDR3 in amino acids: CASSVRTGGSGNTIYF. The CDR3 DNA sequence: TGTGCCAGCAGCGTAAGGACAGGTGGCTCTGGAAACACCATATATTTT.